The clone carrying this T cell receptor (beta chain) was observed many times. The antigen remains undetermined. Serum thyroxine and TRAb, along with clinical symptoms, thyroid ultrasound and orbital computed tomography, were what diagnosis relied on. This specimen belongs to a study of Graves' ophthalmopathy and Graves' hyperthyroidism. Study at large: No treatment had been given when peripheral blood was collected at initial diagnosis.

With 8 bases clipped from V and 4 bases from J, the junction kept 9 bases outside the gene matches. CDR3 size: 15 residues. Amplification of TCR beta CDR3 regions used RNA transcripts. HTBI primers served in a first-round RT-PCR, which a second-round multiplex PCR followed. Using its own MiXCR run on the multiplex PCR reads, TCRdb lists one record per CDR3 protein. The sample records over 450,000 distinct CDR3 sequences, 13% to 15% being singletons. Study findings and constraints: Most expanded clonotypes in thyroid above 0.001 frequency also showed up in blood.

This sequence was found in a woman aged 25 to 39 with Graves' ophthalmopathy. Material: blood. The rearrangement links TRBV12-3 or TRBV12-4 to TRBJ1-5; 9 nucleotides line up with TRBD1. CDR3 region: CASSTTGGLNQPQHF. Written as DNA, the CDR3 is TGTGCCAGCTCAACAACAGGGGGCCTAAATCAGCCCCAGCATTTT.